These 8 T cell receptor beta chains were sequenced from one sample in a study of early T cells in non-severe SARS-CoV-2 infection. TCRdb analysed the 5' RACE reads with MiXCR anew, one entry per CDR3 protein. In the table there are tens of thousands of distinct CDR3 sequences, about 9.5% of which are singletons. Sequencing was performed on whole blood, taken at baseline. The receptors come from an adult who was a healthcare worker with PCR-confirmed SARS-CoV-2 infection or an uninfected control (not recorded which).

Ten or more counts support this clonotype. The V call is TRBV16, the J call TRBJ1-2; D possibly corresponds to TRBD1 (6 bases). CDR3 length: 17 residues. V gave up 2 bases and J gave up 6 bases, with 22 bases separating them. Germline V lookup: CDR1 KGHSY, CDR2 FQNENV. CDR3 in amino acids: CASSQTRPLGGGDGYTF. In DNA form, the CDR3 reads TGTGCCAGCAGCCAAACCAGGCCCCTAGGGGGGGGCGATGGCTACACCTTC.

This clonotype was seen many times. CDR3 protein: CASSLIEDLRGELFF. CDR3 in DNA: TGTGCCAGCAGCTTGATAGAGGACCTTCGAGGGGAGCTGTTTTTT. V and J are TRBV7-9 and TRBJ2-2; D gene ambiguous. CDR3 size: 15 residues. The germline V gene encodes CDR1 SEHNR and CDR2 FQNEAQ (reference sequence). The V end lost 3 bases, the J end lost 8 bases, and 16 bases lay between the germline ends.

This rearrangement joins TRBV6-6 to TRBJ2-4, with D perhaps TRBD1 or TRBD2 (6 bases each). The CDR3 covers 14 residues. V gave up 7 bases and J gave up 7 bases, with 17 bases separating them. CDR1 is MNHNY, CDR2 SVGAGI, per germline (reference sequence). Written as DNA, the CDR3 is TGTGCCAGCAACCCGGGACAAGGGACTAACATTCAGTACTTC. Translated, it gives CASNPGQGTNIQYF.

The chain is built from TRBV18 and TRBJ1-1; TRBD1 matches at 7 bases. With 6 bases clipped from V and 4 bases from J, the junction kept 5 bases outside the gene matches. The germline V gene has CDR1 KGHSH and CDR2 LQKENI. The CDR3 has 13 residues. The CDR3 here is CASSLQGTTEAFF. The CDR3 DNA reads TGTGCCAGCTCGCTACAGGGGACCACTGAAGCTTTCTTT.

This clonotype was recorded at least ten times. CDR3 loop: CASSLGRRETQYF. The CDR3 DNA sequence: TGTGCCAGCAGCTTAGGCAGAAGGGAGACCCAGTACTTC. The chain combines TRBV7-2 with TRBJ2-5; D not certain. CDR1 is SGHTA and CDR2 is FQGNSA in the germline V gene. V was trimmed by 1 base and J by 5 bases, leaving 8 bases between them. This CDR3 comprises 13 residues. Full variable domain (remainder filled in from reference TRBV7-2 and TRBJ2-5): GAGVSQSPSNKVTEKGKDVELRCDPISGHTALYWYRQSLGQGLEFLIYFQGNSAPDKSGLPSDRFSAERTGGSVSTLTIQRTQQEDSAVYLCASSLGRRETQYFGPGTRLLVL.

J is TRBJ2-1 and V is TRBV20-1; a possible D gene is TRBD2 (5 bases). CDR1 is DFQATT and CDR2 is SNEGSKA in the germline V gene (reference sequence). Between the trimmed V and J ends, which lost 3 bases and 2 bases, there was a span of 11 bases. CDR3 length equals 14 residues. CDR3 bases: TGCAGTGCTAGCGGACTGGAGGCCTACAATGAGCAGTTCTTC. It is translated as CSASGLEAYNEQFF.

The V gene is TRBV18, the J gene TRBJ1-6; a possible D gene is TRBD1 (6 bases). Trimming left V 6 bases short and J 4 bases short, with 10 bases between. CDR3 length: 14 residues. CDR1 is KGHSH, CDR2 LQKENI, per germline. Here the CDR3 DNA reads TGTGCCAGCTCGCGGGGGCAGTATAATTCACCCCTCCACTTT. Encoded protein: CASSRGQYNSPLHF.

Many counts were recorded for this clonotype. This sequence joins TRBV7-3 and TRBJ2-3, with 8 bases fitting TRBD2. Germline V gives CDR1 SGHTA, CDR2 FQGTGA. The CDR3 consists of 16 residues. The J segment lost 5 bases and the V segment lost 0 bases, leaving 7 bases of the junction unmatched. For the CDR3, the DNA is TGTGCCAGCAGCTTAACGGGCGGGGGGCCCCAAGATACGCAGTATTTT. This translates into CASSLTGGGPQDTQYF.